Listed below are T cell receptor beta chains from one sample, sequenced in a study of beta chain features in type 1 diabetes. The assay was immunoSEQ multiplex PCR, and TCRdb's table has in-frame clones only and misses some. The sample consists of tens of thousands of clones, 63% of them appearing once. Sequenced material: stem cell memory CD4+ T cells from blood. The receptor source for this set is a woman aged 30 to 39 with type 1 diabetes. Both conserved end residues are part of each CDR3. Each record gives: J gene, V gene, D gene, clone size, CDR3 DNA, CDR3 protein. A D gene is named only where the DNA matches it firmly. Rows may omit the clone size; those that give it use once, few, many or a size class.

>TRBJ2-7|TRBV6-1|-|-
TGTGCCAGCAGGGAGCGAGTCTACGAGCAGTACTTC
CASRERVYEQYF
>TRBJ1-4|TRBV5-1|-|few
TGCGCCAGCAGCTTTGGACATATGGGTGAAAAACTGTTTTTT
CASSFGHMGEKLFF
>TRBJ2-3|TRBV25-1|TRBD1|-
TGTGCCAGCAGTGATCCGACGACAGGGGATACGCAGTATTTT
CASSDPTTGDTQYF
>TRBJ2-5|TRBV7-8|TRBD1|few
TGTGCCAGCAACTTAAACAGGGGGGTAGGAGAGACCCAGTACTTC
CASNLNRGVGETQYF
>TRBJ2-3|TRBV10-2|-|-
TGCGCCAGCGACGTCCGGGGCACAGATACGCAGTATTTT
CASDVRGTDTQYF
>TRBJ2-4|TRBV20-1|-|once
TGCAGTGCTAGAGATTGGGGAGGGGGGTACTTC
CSARDWGGGYF
>TRBJ2-7|TRBV29-1|TRBD1|few
TGCAGCGTTGATGACAGGGGAGCGAGCGAGCAGTACTTC
CSVDDRGASEQYF
>TRBJ1-2|TRBV28|TRBD1|-
TGTGCCAGCAGTCCGCCGGACAGGGCCCAGGGCTATGGCTACACCTTC
CASSPPDRAQGYGYTF
>TRBJ2-7|TRBV7-9|TRBD2|-
TGTGCCAGCAGCCCCAGAAGGCGGGAGTCGGCCTACGAGCAGTACTTC
CASSPRRRESAYEQYF
>TRBJ2-7|TRBV2|TRBD2|-
TGTGCCAGCAGTTTTAGCGGGAAGCAGTACTTC
CASSFSGKQYF
>TRBJ1-1|TRBV2|-|-
TGTGCCAGCTCACAGGGTGTGGACACTGAAGCTTTCTTT
CASSQGVDTEAFF
>TRBJ2-1|TRBV11-3|-|-
TGTGCCAGCAGCTTAACGGGGATTTGGAATGAGCAGTTCTTC
CASSLTGIWNEQFF
>TRBJ1-2|TRBV7-9|-|-
TGTGCCAGCAGCTATGCGGACAGTCGGAGTAACTATGGCTACACCTTC
CASSYADSRSNYGYTF
>TRBJ2-5|TRBV25-1|-|-
TGTGCCAGCAGTGCCTGGACAGAGGAGCAAGAGACCCAGTACTTC
CASSAWTEEQETQYF
>TRBJ2-5|TRBV2|TRBD2|-
TGTGCCAGCTTAGCGGGCGGCGAGGAGACCCAGTACTTC
CASLAGGEETQYF
>TRBJ2-5|TRBV19|-|-
TGTGCCAGTAGTATAGGAGGAGTCCAAGAGACCCAGTACTTC
CASSIGGVQETQYF
>TRBJ2-7|TRBV5-1|TRBD2|once
TGCGCCAGCAGCCCCGGAGGGACTAGCGGGAACGAGCAGTACTTC
CASSPGGTSGNEQYF